This is a list of T cell receptor beta chains from one sample in a study of control samples from healthy donors and cancer patients. Libraries were prepared by immunoSEQ multiplex PCR; TCRdb keeps only in-frame clonotypes and omits some of them. Of roughly 88,000 clones listed, roughly nine tenths are singletons. The specimen was blood. Every receptor here comes from a woman younger than 45 in good health. The CDR3 runs from the conserved cysteine through the conserved F or W. The D gene is left open where the match is weak. Clone size is not always given. Where it is, it says once, few, many or a class for expanded clones.

d_gene	j_gene	abundance	v_gene	CDR3nt	CDR3aa
-	TRBJ1-4	-	TRBV6-5	TGTGCCAGCAGTTCGGGACAAGGGGGGAATGAAAAACTGTTTTTT	CASSSGQGGNEKLFF
-	TRBJ2-7	-	TRBV27	TGTGCCAGCAGTCTTCTCATGTCCGGGACAAGGACCTACGAGCAGTACTTC	CASSLLMSGTRTYEQYF
TRBD2	TRBJ2-2	-	TRBV7-2	TGTGCCAGCAGAGTAGCGGGAGCCAGGGGCGGGGAGCTGTTTTTT	CASRVAGARGGELFF
TRBD2	TRBJ2-7	few	TRBV5-1	TGCGCCAGCAGCTTGGTTGGGTCTGTCCGGGAGGGTTACGAGCAGTACTTC	CASSLVGSVREGYEQYF
TRBD1	TRBJ1-1	-	TRBV3-1/TRBV3-2	TGTGCCAGCAGCCAAATCGGACAGGGAGGGGAAGCTTTCTTT	CASSQIGQGGEAFF
TRBD2	TRBJ2-1	-	TRBV10-1	TGCGCCAGCAGTACGGGGGGTGAGCAGTTCTTC	CASSTGGEQFF
TRBD1	TRBJ2-7	-	TRBV19	TGTGCCAGTAGTGCCCCCGGGACAGGCACGGGCTACGAGCAGTACTTC	CASSAPGTGTGYEQYF
-	TRBJ2-2	-	TRBV19	TGTGCCAGTAGTATAATGTTCTCCGGGGAGCTGTTTTTT	CASSIMFSGELFF
-	TRBJ2-6	few	TRBV29-1	TGCAGCGTTGAAGCCCTCGGGCCCGGGGCCAACGTCCTGACTTTC	CSVEALGPGANVLTF
-	TRBJ2-3	-	TRBV5-1	TGCGCCAGCAGCGGGCCTTTTGATACGCAGTATTTT	CASSGPFDTQYF
-	TRBJ1-1	-	TRBV18	TGTGCCAGCTCAACAACACAGGGTAGGGGAACTGAAGCTTTCTTT	CASSTTQGRGTEAFF
TRBD2	TRBJ2-7	-	TRBV15	TGTGCCACCAGCAAGGAGCGGGGGATCTCCTACGAGCAGTACTTC	CATSKERGISYEQYF
TRBD1	TRBJ1-4	-	TRBV7-2	TGTGCCAGCAGCCCAGTGGGGACAGGGAAAGAAAAACTGTTTTTT	CASSPVGTGKEKLFF
-	TRBJ2-1	-	TRBV4-1	TGCGCCAGCAGCCGTAGCGGAAACAATGAGCAGTTCTTC	CASSRSGNNEQFF
-	TRBJ1-1	-	TRBV5-1	TGCGCCAGCAGGCTTCAGGGAAATTCGCTGAACACTGAAGCTTTCTTT	CASRLQGNSLNTEAFF